This entry describes one T cell receptor (beta chain). Its recognized antigen is unknown. Per-base qualities were not stored, and no clone one base away is much larger. This entry is derived from a study of OX40 agonist ivuxolimab in advanced cancers. Regarding the complete study: Ivuxolimab was an agonistic, fully human IgG2 monoclonal antibody directed against OX40 (CD134), a costimulatory receptor. Intravenous ivuxolimab was administered to patients every 2 weeks at six dose levels: 0.01, 0.1, 0.3, 1.5, 3 and 10 mg/kg. Partial responses occurred in three dose-escalation patients, of whom one had hepatocellular carcinoma and two had cutaneous melanoma. Among the roughly 52 dose-escalation patients, approximately 20 had hepatocellular carcinoma, approximately 15 melanoma, 9 renal cell carcinoma and 9 head and neck cancer. Patients were allowed to have had prior anti-PD-1, anti-PD-L1 or anti-CTLA-4 therapy, and roughly 40% of the dose-escalation patients had been treated with checkpoint inhibitors. The point of sequencing TCRbeta in the periphery was to test whether ivuxolimab changed TCR sequence diversity and drove clonal T-cell expansion. In the dose-escalation cohort, 70% to 85% of patients were male, and the mean age was roughly 56 years with a range of roughly 23 to 79. The paper describes the monotherapy dose-escalation part (N of about 55 patients) of the phase I trial of ivuxolimab.

Genomic DNA was isolated from the sorted cells so that the TCRbeta CDR3 region could be sequenced. The immunoSEQ Assay was used to sequence the TCRbeta CDR3 regions. TCRdb stores this immuneACCESS table with in-frame sequences only. Part of the clones is absent; in the studies checked, under half of the shortfall reflects unresolved V genes, and no reason is known for the rest. A total of some 87,000 clones appear in this sample, roughly 87% of them only once. About 1.5% of the sample is in the top ten clones. Patients with a history of autoimmune disease or receiving systemic immunosuppression were excluded from the trial. Peripheral blood for TCR sequencing was drawn from every dose cohort at baseline, at cycle 4 day 1 and at cycle 7 day 1. Samples came from an open-label, multicenter, first-in-human phase I dose-escalation trial of ivuxolimab. Adults with locally advanced or metastatic head and neck squamous cell, hepatocellular, melanoma or renal cell carcinoma were enrolled in the trial. CD4+ and CD8+ T cells were sorted separately from peripheral blood before TCR sequencing.

The paper's findings and limits, for the study overall: Which antigens the clonally expanded peripheral T cells were specific for was not determined. Clonal expansion of both CD4+ and CD8+ blood T cells was observed from baseline to week 6 at doses 0.1 to 3.0 mg/kg. After ivuxolimab, more expanded clones were found on average in CD8+ T cells than in CD4+ T cells. Low levels of normalized T-cell clonal expansion were also seen in some nonresponding patients. In partial responders in the 0.1-3.0 mg/kg groups, normalized peripheral clonal expansion was found to be among the lowest, especially among CD8+ T cells.

This TCR came from an adult with an advanced solid tumor such as melanoma, head and neck, liver or kidney cancer. The input for sequencing was CD4+ or CD8+ T cells sorted from blood, taken in a trial of the OX40 agonist ivuxolimab.

The sequenced DNA is TGTGCCAGCAGTTACTTCAATGAAGCTTTCTTT. Translation gives CASSYFNEAFF. The sequence joins TRBV6-6 to TRBJ1-1, with the D gene not clear enough to name. CDR1 and CDR2 (MNHNY, SVGAGI) derive from the germline V gene (reference sequence). The CDR3 starts with the cysteine, ends with the phenylalanine, and has 11 residues. Only the CDR3 DNA stays, 33 bases, in frame from base 1. The junction carries 4 bases between V and J, which are trimmed by 1 base and 7 bases respectively.